Presented here are 11 T cell receptor beta chains from one specimen sequenced in a study of response to subunit inactivated influenza vaccine. Via MiXCR, TCRdb re-called the RT-PCR reads, giving one row per CDR3 protein. Among over 150,000 distinct CDR3 sequences listed, approximately 12% were seen once. This sample comprised CD8+ T cells sorted from PBMCs, obtained 23 months after vaccination. These TCRs come from a man aged 50-75 years who received an inactivated influenza vaccine.

The chain is built from TRBV25-1 and TRBJ2-7, with a weak D call TRBD2 (7 bases). With 5 bases removed from V and 6 bases from J, the gap between germline ends came to 14 bases. The CDR3 is 13 amino acids. The germline V gene encodes CDR1 MGHDK and CDR2 SYGVNS. The CDR3 DNA follows: TGTGCCAGCAGTATTTCGGGGGGCGGCGAGCAGTACTTC. This codes for CASSISGGGEQYF.

The genes are TRBV4-2 and TRBJ2-7; 10 positions match TRBD2. The ends lost 0 bases at V and 3 bases at J; junction bases unmatched: 2. The CDR3 consists of 15 residues. Germline loops: CDR1 LGHNA, CDR2 YNFKEQ. The CDR3 protein is CASSQELAGSYEQYF. CDR3 DNA: TGTGCCAGCAGCCAAGAACTAGCGGGGAGCTACGAGCAGTACTTC.

The V and J genes are TRBV12-5 and TRBJ2-1; 12 positions match TRBD2. Losses at the gene ends were 3 bases for V and 8 bases for J; bases not matched to a gene: 5. CDR1 and CDR2 from the germline V gene are LGHNT and FRNRAP. The CDR3 sequence is 15 residues long. The CDR3 is CASGFLAGGYDEQFF. The CDR3 nucleotides read TGTGCTAGTGGTTTTCTAGCGGGAGGGTACGATGAGCAGTTCTTC.

A few counts support this clonotype. The chain uses TRBV20-1 and TRBJ2-7, with 7 bases identical to TRBD1. Germline-derived CDR1 and CDR2 are DFQATT and SNEGSKA (reference sequence). This CDR3 region has 13 residues. V was pared by 2 bases and J by 2 bases, with 3 bases of the junction left unmatched. The chain's CDR3 is CSARRDSTYEQYF. The DNA of the CDR3 is TGCAGTGCTAGACGGGACAGCACCTACGAGCAGTACTTC.

This clonotype has a count of ten or more. The chain joins TRBV11-2 to TRBJ2-2, with D perhaps given as TRBD1 or TRBD2 (5 bases each). The V end lost 2 bases, the J end lost 5 bases, and 9 bases lay between the germline ends. Looked up from germline, CDR1 is SGHAT and CDR2 is FQNNGV. The CDR3 has 14 residues. Written as DNA, the CDR3 is TGTGCCAGCAGCTTATATGGGACGACCGGGGAGCTGTTTTTT. This translates into CASSLYGTTGELFF.

This clonotype occurred a few times. The CDR3 nucleotides are TGTGCCAGCAGTGAGGACTTTTTCTCCTACGAGCAGTACTTC. This sequence encodes CASSEDFFSYEQYF. The chain links TRBV6-2 or TRBV6-3 to TRBJ2-7, with D maybe TRBD2 (5 bases). V lost 5 bases and J 0 bases, leaving 11 bases between the germline ends. CDR1 is MNHEY, CDR2 SVGEGT, per germline. There are 14 residues in the CDR3.

Ten or more counts support this clonotype. DNA of the CDR3: TGTGCCAGCAGTATAACAGAAAACACCGGGGAGCTGTTTTTT. Its translation: CASSITENTGELFF. The J gene is TRBJ2-2, the V gene TRBV12-3 or TRBV12-4; D not resolved. This CDR3 is built from 14 residues. Trimming cost V 5 bases and J 2 bases, with 9 bases left between them.

The J gene is TRBJ2-1, the V gene TRBV5-6; D is unclear. This CDR3 has 13 residues. Germline loops: CDR1 SGHDT, CDR2 YYEEEE. Trimming stripped 4 bases from V and 8 bases from J, with 13 bases between. The CDR3 loop reads CASSDVEDHEQFF. The DNA of the CDR3 is TGTGCCAGCAGCGACGTAGAGGACCATGAGCAGTTCTTC.

The chain uses TRBV27 and TRBJ1-1; D is unresolved. Germline assignment: CDR1 MNHEY and CDR2 SMNVEV (reference sequence). The CDR3 is 14 amino acids. Trimming left V 3 bases short and J 0 bases short, with 8 bases between. The CDR3 sequence is CASSFDALNTEAFF. The CDR3 region has the DNA TGTGCCAGCAGTTTTGACGCGTTGAACACTGAAGCTTTCTTT.

This clonotype has only a few counts. CDR3 DNA sequence: TGCAGTGCTCAGACGGGGATGAACACTGAAGCTTTCTTT. It encodes CSAQTGMNTEAFF. This chain connects TRBV20-1 to TRBJ1-1; D unclear. The germline CDR1 and CDR2 sequences are DFQATT and SNEGSKA (reference sequence). The CDR3 sequence is 13 residues long. V dropped 5 bases and J dropped 0 bases, with 10 bases sitting between them.

For the CDR3, the DNA is TGTGCCAGCAGCTTGGAGGGCGGGGCCTACAATGAGCAGTTCTTC. It translates to CASSLEGGAYNEQFF. The gene calls are TRBV7-9 and TRBJ2-1, with a tentative D call TRBD2 (6 bases). The CDR3 extends over 15 amino acids. V was clipped by 3 bases and J by 2 bases, with 11 bases between them. From germline, CDR1 is SEHNR and CDR2 FQNEAQ (reference sequence).